This T cell receptor beta chain emerged from a study of cytomegalovirus exposure and HLA in healthy donors. Study-level information: Among several hundred genotyped donors, around 81% fell in the Caucasian-associated ancestry cluster. General study points: Cytomegalovirus status, reportedly, was diagnosed with high specificity and sensitivity by the classifier. A later analysis showed TCR association rates differing by HLA locus, peaking at DRB1 and lowest at HLA-C. From TCR beta sequences, most subjects' HLA-A and HLA-B alleles were reportedly predicted accurately.

This CDR3 region has 15 residues. The germline V gene has CDR1 MGHRA and CDR2 YSYEKL. Trimming cost V 2 bases and J 7 bases, with 18 bases left between them. As regards this clone: Its antigen is currently unknown.

PCR primers comprised 60 Vbeta and 13 Jbeta primers. Data came from immunoSEQ multiplex PCR; TCRdb stores just in-frame clones and leaves some out. The table includes just over 200,000 clones, around four fifths detected once. This clonotype was sampled from a man aged 45-65 years in good health and CMV-seronegative. The chain combines TRBV4-1 with TRBJ2-7; maybe TRBD2 (6 bases). Source material: PBMCs. The CDR3 here is CASSQPEWEVGEQYF. CDR3 sequence (DNA): TGCGCCAGCAGCCAACCGGAGTGGGAGGTGGGGGAGCAGTACTTC.